A selection of T cell receptor beta chains follows, all from one sample in a study of response to subunit inactivated influenza vaccine. MiXCR, applied by TCRdb to the RT-PCR reads, yields one record per CDR3 protein. The profile shows some 520,000 distinct CDR3 sequences, approximately 15% of them singletons. The material sequenced was CD4+ T cells sorted from PBMCs, taken around 2 years after vaccination. The receptors originated from a man aged 50-75 years who received an inactivated influenza vaccine. Each CDR3 is given with its conserved first and last residue. D genes are given only for firm matches. A row's size may be missing; if present it is once, few, many or a size class.

clone_size	v_call	j_call	d_call	cdr3_aa	cdr3_nt
few	TRBV10-3	TRBJ2-7	.	CAISGDYEQYF	TGTGCCATCAGTGGTGACTACGAGCAGTACTTC
.	TRBV5-1	TRBJ1-1	.	CASSSGPQAFF	TGCGCCAGCAGCTCGGGACCCCAGGCTTTCTTT
few	TRBV28	TRBJ2-4	TRBD2	CASSLGGLATHIQYF	TGTGCCAGCAGTTTGGGCGGACTAGCGACGCATATTCAGTACTTC
many	TRBV5-4	TRBJ2-2	TRBD2	CASSGGLAVNTGELFF	TGTGCCAGCAGCGGGGGACTAGCGGTTAACACCGGGGAGCTGTTTTTT
many	TRBV18	TRBJ2-5	.	CASSPRRFQETQYF	TGTGCCAGCTCACCAAGGAGGTTCCAAGAGACCCAGTACTTC
.	TRBV7-2	TRBJ2-5	.	CASSLGPGEGGKTQYF	TGTGCCAGCAGCTTAGGCCCAGGGGAAGGTGGAAAGACCCAGTACTTC
few	TRBV7-2	TRBJ2-1	.	CASSLGRSAEQFF	TGTGCCAGCAGCTTGGGAAGGTCAGCTGAGCAGTTCTTC
.	TRBV7-6	TRBJ1-6	.	CASSLREGDNSPLHF	TGTGCCAGCAGCTTAAGAGAGGGGGATAATTCACCCCTCCACTTT
.	TRBV5-1	TRBJ1-6	TRBD1	CASSRRDSQNSPLHF	TGCGCCAGCAGCAGACGGGACAGTCAGAATTCACCCCTCCACTTT
many	TRBV29-1	TRBJ1-6	.	CSVRATDNSPLHF	TGCAGCGTCAGGGCGACGGATAATTCACCCCTCCACTTT
once	TRBV9	TRBJ2-7	.	CADVQGSSYEQYF	TGTGCCGATGTACAGGGTAGTTCCTACGAGCAGTACTTC
few	TRBV7-2	TRBJ2-3	.	CASSVYTDTQYF	TGTGCCAGCAGCGTCTACACAGATACGCAGTATTTT
.	TRBV7-2	TRBJ2-5	.	CASSLASGGDLRETQYF	TGTGCCAGCAGCTTAGCATCGGGGGGCGATCTCCGGGAGACCCAGTACTTC
.	TRBV6-5	TRBJ1-1	.	CASSYPGQNTEAFF	TGTGCCAGCAGTTACCCGGGACAGAACACTGAAGCTTTCTTT
many	TRBV20-1	TRBJ1-3	TRBD1	CSAIQRQGSGNTIYF	TGCAGTGCTATTCAGCGACAGGGTTCGGGAAACACCATATATTTT
.	TRBV12-3/TRBV12-4	TRBJ1-5	.	CASSFLGGANQPQHF	TGTGCCAGCAGTTTTCTAGGGGGAGCGAATCAGCCCCAGCATTTT
few	TRBV27	TRBJ2-2	TRBD2	CASRLAGYLTGELFF	TGTGCCAGCAGACTAGCGGGATACCTCACCGGGGAGCTGTTTTTT
.	TRBV19	TRBJ2-3	TRBD1	CASSIDRTGSQYF	TGTGCCAGTAGTATAGATCGGACAGGGTCGCAGTATTTT
.	TRBV10-3	TRBJ1-2	TRBD1	CAISEIGGRRYGYTF	TGTGCCATCAGTGAAATAGGGGGCAGAAGGTATGGCTACACCTTC
.	TRBV3-1	TRBJ2-3	TRBD2	CASSWGLAGSKNTDTQYF	TGTGCCAGCAGCTGGGGACTAGCGGGGTCAAAAAACACAGATACGCAGTATTTT
.	TRBV6-5	TRBJ1-2	.	CASSYKGGGSNYGYTF	TGTGCCAGCAGTTACAAAGGCGGAGGATCTAACTATGGCTACACCTTC
.	TRBV4-3	TRBJ2-1	TRBD1	CASSLRGQASGRDNEQFF	TGCGCCAGCAGCCTCCGAGGACAGGCCTCTGGAAGGGACAATGAGCAGTTCTTC
many	TRBV4-3	TRBJ2-5	TRBD1	CASSQRIRGQETQYF	TGCGCCAGCAGCCAAAGGATCAGGGGGCAAGAGACCCAGTACTTC
many	TRBV29-1	TRBJ2-2	.	CSVGSVPGELFF	TGCAGCGTTGGAAGCGTTCCCGGGGAGCTGTTTTTT
many	TRBV9	TRBJ1-2	TRBD1	CASSVTWDSAIGYTF	TGTGCCAGCAGCGTAACGTGGGACAGCGCTATCGGCTACACCTTC
few	TRBV5-1	TRBJ2-1	TRBD2	CASSSNGAGGGNEQFF	TGCGCCAGCAGCTCTAACGGGGCGGGAGGAGGCAATGAGCAGTTCTTC
few	TRBV28	TRBJ2-2	.	CASTTGGHRELFF	TGTGCCAGCACGACAGGTGGCCATAGGGAGCTGTTTTTT
few	TRBV11-2	TRBJ2-7	TRBD2	CASSSVRAGAVYEQYF	TGTGCCAGCAGCTCAGTGAGAGCGGGAGCCGTCTACGAGCAGTACTTC
.	TRBV20-1	TRBJ2-7	.	CSARVGGNKHYEQYF	TGCAGTGCTAGGGTGGGAGGAAACAAGCACTACGAGCAGTACTTC
few	TRBV7-9	TRBJ1-6	.	CASSLDGNNSPLHF	TGTGCCAGCAGCTTAGACGGGAATAATTCACCCCTCCACTTT
.	TRBV4-3	TRBJ2-2	TRBD2	CASSQELAGGFAGELFF	TGCGCCAGCAGCCAAGAACTAGCGGGAGGGTTCGCGGGGGAGCTGTTTTTT
.	TRBV9	TRBJ2-3	TRBD2	CASSPGTSVYTQYF	TGTGCCAGCAGCCCGGGGACTAGCGTATATACGCAGTATTTT
few	TRBV28	TRBJ2-7	TRBD2	CASRLAGTYEQYF	TGTGCCAGCAGGCTAGCGGGGACCTACGAGCAGTACTTC
.	TRBV5-5	TRBJ2-1	TRBD1	CASSWGGTGANEQFF	TGTGCCAGCAGCTGGGGGGGGACAGGGGCCAATGAGCAGTTCTTC
once	TRBV7-2	TRBJ2-3	.	CASSLASAGLDTQYF	TGTGCCAGCAGCTTAGCTAGCGCGGGCTTAGATACGCAGTATTTT
.	TRBV28	TRBJ2-7	TRBD1	CASRNLGDRDSYEQYF	TGTGCCAGCAGGAATTTAGGGGACAGGGACTCCTACGAGCAGTACTTC
.	TRBV4-2	TRBJ2-7	.	CASSQSQGSSYEQYF	TGTGCCAGCAGCCAAAGCCAGGGTTCCTCCTACGAGCAGTACTTC
few	TRBV7-3	TRBJ2-3	.	CASSPPNGGPDTQYF	TGTGCCAGCAGCCCACCGAATGGAGGTCCAGATACGCAGTATTTT
.	TRBV7-2	TRBJ2-5	.	CASSRPGTSGGETQYF	TGTGCCAGCAGCCGTCCCGGGACATCGGGGGGAGAGACCCAGTACTTC
many	TRBV5-1	TRBJ2-3	.	CASSSQSGLPTDTQYF	TGCGCCAGCAGCTCTCAAAGCGGGTTACCCACAGATACGCAGTATTTT
few	TRBV20-1	TRBJ2-6	.	CSARSSGANVLTF	TGCAGTGCTCGGAGCTCTGGGGCCAACGTCCTGACTTTC
.	TRBV28	TRBJ1-2	TRBD1	CASSGTAANYGYTF	TGTGCCAGCAGTGGGACAGCAGCTAACTATGGCTACACCTTC
few	TRBV30	TRBJ2-7	.	CAWSDPYEQYF	TGTGCCTGGAGTGACCCCTACGAGCAGTACTTC
few	TRBV7-9	TRBJ2-5	TRBD2	CASSLRTSGQETQYF	TGTGCCAGCAGCTTGCGGACTAGCGGTCAAGAGACCCAGTACTTC
many	TRBV7-2	TRBJ2-5	.	CASSLGRTGSQETQYF	TGTGCCAGCAGCTTAGGAAGAACCGGGAGCCAAGAGACCCAGTACTTC
.	TRBV2	TRBJ2-3	.	CASSAGSGSADTQYF	TGTGCCAGCAGTGCCGGGTCTGGGAGCGCAGATACGCAGTATTTT
.	TRBV11-3	TRBJ2-3	.	CASSSHGGFTDTQYF	TGTGCCAGCAGCTCTCATGGGGGGTTCACAGATACGCAGTATTTT
.	TRBV7-6	TRBJ2-1	.	CASSAAQGYEQFF	TGTGCCAGCAGCGCGGCCCAGGGGTATGAGCAGTTCTTC
.	TRBV20-1	TRBJ1-5	.	CSARREGSNQPQHF	TGCAGTGCTAGAAGGGAGGGCAGCAATCAGCCCCAGCATTTT
.	TRBV4-2	TRBJ2-3	.	CASSQDLQNTQYF	TGTGCCAGCAGCCAAGATCTCCAAAATACGCAGTATTTT
few	TRBV20-1	TRBJ2-1	TRBD2	CSAKAGLAGYNEQFF	TGCAGTGCTAAGGCGGGACTAGCGGGATACAATGAGCAGTTCTTC
.	TRBV28	TRBJ2-7	TRBD1	CASSPPTGGDYEQYF	TGTGCCAGCAGTCCTCCCACAGGGGGCGACTACGAGCAGTACTTC
few	TRBV7-2	TRBJ1-5	.	CASSLDQAQPQHF	TGTGCCAGCAGCTTAGATCAGGCCCAGCCCCAGCATTTT
.	TRBV5-1	TRBJ2-5	TRBD1	CASSFTGTGWETQYF	TGCGCCAGCAGCTTCACCGGGACAGGGTGGGAGACCCAGTACTTC
few	TRBV20-1	TRBJ2-3	TRBD2	CSAGRGGPTDTQYF	TGCAGTGCCGGGCGCGGGGGGCCCACAGATACGCAGTATTTT
few	TRBV2	TRBJ2-2	TRBD2	CASSDDSGGPNTGELFF	TGTGCCAGCAGTGACGATAGCGGGGGACCGAACACCGGGGAGCTGTTTTTT
.	TRBV29-1	TRBJ2-1	.	CSVRFGTPGPHSYNEQFF	TGCAGCGTCCGTTTTGGGACCCCCGGCCCCCACTCCTACAATGAGCAGTTCTTC